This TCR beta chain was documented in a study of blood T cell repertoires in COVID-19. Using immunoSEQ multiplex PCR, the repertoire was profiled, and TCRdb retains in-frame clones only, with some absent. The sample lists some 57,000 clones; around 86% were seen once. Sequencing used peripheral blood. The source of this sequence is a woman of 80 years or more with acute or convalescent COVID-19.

The CDR3 bases are TGTGCCAGCAGTCCGACCGACGGGGGCTACACCTTC. It translates to CASSPTDGGYTF. The rearrangement links TRBV6-5 to TRBJ1-2, with D unresolved. This CDR3 is built from 12 residues. CDR1 and CDR2 from the germline V gene are MNHEY and SVGAGI. V was clipped by 5 bases and J by 8 bases, with 12 bases between them.